This TCR beta chain is from a study of blood T cell repertoires in COVID-19. At the level of the study: Collection of acute and convalescent COVID-19 samples took place in the United States, Italy and Spain. PBMCs, B-cell-depleted T cells, or T cells provided the cDNA or gDNA that made up the material.

V was pared by 5 bases and J by 3 bases, with 16 bases of the junction left unmatched. CDR3 length: 21 amino acids. Looked up from germline, CDR1 is SGHTA and CDR2 is FQGTGA. The table came from immunoSEQ multiplex PCR; TCRdb's copy has only in-frame clones and leaves some out. The data contain tens of thousands of clones, about nine tenths of them singletons. This chain uses TRBV7-3 with TRBJ2-2, with 15 bases fitting TRBD2. The clonotype was recovered from a woman aged 80 or over with acute or convalescent COVID-19. Sequencing was performed on peripheral blood. The CDR3 protein is CASSRLTPGLAGGWDTGELFF. CDR3 coding DNA: TGTGCCAGCAGCCGCTTAACCCCGGGACTAGCGGGAGGATGGGACACCGGGGAGCTGTTTTTT.